A single T cell receptor beta chain is shown here with its context. V lost 2 bases and J lost 0; bases outside the gene matches: 4. CDR1 and CDR2 from the germline V gene are SGHDT and YYEEEE. CDR3 length equals 15 residues. This entry belongs to a study of T cell responses to AZD1222 COVID-19 vaccine. Data came from immunoSEQ multiplex PCR; TCRdb stores just in-frame clones and leaves some out. The sample lists about 130,000 clones, 88% occurring once. V is TRBV5-6 and J is TRBJ1-1; 7 bases fit TRBD1. The sequenced sample was peripheral blood, obtained on day 0 of MenACWY control vaccination. This TCR was sampled from an adult in good health. In nucleotides, the CDR3 is TGTGCCAGCAGCTTCGTAGACAGGGTGAACACTGAAGCTTTCTTT. This codes for CASSFVDRVNTEAFF.